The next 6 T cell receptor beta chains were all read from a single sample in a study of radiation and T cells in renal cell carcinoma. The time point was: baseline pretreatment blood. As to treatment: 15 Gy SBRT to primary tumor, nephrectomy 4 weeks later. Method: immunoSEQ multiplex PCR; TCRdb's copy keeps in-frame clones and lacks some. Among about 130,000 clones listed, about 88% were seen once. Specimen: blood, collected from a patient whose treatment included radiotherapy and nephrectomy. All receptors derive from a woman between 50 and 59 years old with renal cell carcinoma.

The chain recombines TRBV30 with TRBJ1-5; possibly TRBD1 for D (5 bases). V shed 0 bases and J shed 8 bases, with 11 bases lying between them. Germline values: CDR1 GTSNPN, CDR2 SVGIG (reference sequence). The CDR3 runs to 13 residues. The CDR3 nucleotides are TGTGCCTGGAGTGTAAAGGGGATGGAGCCCCAGCATTTT. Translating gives CAWSVKGMEPQHF.

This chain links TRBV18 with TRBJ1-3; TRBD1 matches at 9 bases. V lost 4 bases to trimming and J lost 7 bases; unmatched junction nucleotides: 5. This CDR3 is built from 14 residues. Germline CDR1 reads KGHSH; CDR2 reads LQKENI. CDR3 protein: CASSRDRVENTIYF. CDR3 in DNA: TGTGCCAGCTCACGGGACAGGGTGGAGAACACCATATATTTT.

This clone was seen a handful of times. The CDR3 region has the DNA TGTGCCAGCAGTGAAGGGGATCAGCCCCAGCATTTT. It encodes CASSEGDQPQHF. The rearrangement uses TRBV6-1 and TRBJ1-5; D gene uncertain. Germline loops: CDR1 MNHNS, CDR2 SASEGT. V shed 1 base and J shed 5 bases, with 3 bases lying between them. The CDR3 contains 12 residues.

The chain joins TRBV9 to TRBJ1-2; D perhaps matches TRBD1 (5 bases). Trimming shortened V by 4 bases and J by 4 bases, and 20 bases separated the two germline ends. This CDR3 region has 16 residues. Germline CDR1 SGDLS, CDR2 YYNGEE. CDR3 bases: TGTGCCAGCAGCCCCCAGGGTCTCCAGGACCTCTATGGCTACACCTTC. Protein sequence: CASSPQGLQDLYGYTF.

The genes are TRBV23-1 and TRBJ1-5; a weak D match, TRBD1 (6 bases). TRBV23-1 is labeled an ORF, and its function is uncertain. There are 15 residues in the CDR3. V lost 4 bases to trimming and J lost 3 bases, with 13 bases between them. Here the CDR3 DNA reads TGCGCCAGCAGTCTCCTCAGGGGCAACAATCAGCCCCAGCATTTT. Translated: CASSLLRGNNQPQHF.

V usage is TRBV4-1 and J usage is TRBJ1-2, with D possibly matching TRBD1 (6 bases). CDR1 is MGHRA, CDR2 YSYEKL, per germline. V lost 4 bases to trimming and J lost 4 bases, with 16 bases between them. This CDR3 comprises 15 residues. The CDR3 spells CASSPGLRGAYGYTF. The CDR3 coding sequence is TGCGCCAGCAGCCCGGGACTTCGGGGGGCCTATGGCTACACCTTC.